This T cell receptor (beta chain) was found in a study of shared clonotypes between healthy human individuals (dated by TCRdb to about 2020). About the full investigation: The cohort comprised a couple of women and a few men aged 18 to 49 years. For each donor, three plates each were used for CD4 naive and CD4 memory, two plates were used for CD8 naive, and one plate was used for CD8 memory. Blood TCR repertoires of five healthy adults were deeply sequenced to estimate repertoire size and the extent of clonotype sharing between individuals. To increase sequencing depth and limit assay-specific biases, TCR repertoire library preparation and sequencing were carried out by different laboratories using diverse techniques. Each donor's leukapheresis produced roughly between about 0.8 and 10 billion PBMCs. Here is what the overall study found, with its caveats: Across four donors, 5% to 6% of naive CD4, over 3% of naive CD8, under 2.5% of memory CD4, and under 0.45% of memory CD8 clonotypes were shared. The small number of donors limited the genetic and exposure-history diversity represented. Rarefaction of sorted-subset datasets indicated incomplete sequencing despite the large sequencing depth. Pairwise subsampling led to the expectation that sequencing depth would affect the degree of clonotype sharing among donors. Clonotypes shared by all four sorted-subset donors showed higher generation probabilities than non-shared clonotypes. Larger estimated clonotype richness was generally found for naive subsets than for memory subsets. Sampling was restricted to blood, and TCR repertoires in tissues likely differ from the TCR repertoires found in blood.

Donors were healthy HIV-negative adults with no recently reported acute infections or vaccinations. Only Caucasian adults living in Nashville, Tennessee, USA were represented among the donors. CD4+ T cells were enriched through magnetic negative selection, after which naive cells were positively selected on CD45RA and the remaining negative fraction served as the memory subset. Blood was collected by leukapheresis, and PBMCs were isolated by Ficoll-Histopaque density gradient centrifugation and then cryopreserved in liquid nitrogen vapor phase. Purity and quantity of every magnetically sorted T cell population were checked by analytical flow cytometry. From each sorted fraction, genomic DNA was isolated and quantified by UV absorbance on a Nanodrop 2000c. Using the deep immunoSEQ assay, TCR CDR3 regions were amplified from genomic DNA by multiplex PCR. Genomic DNA extracted from each cell subset was distributed evenly over all wells of several immunoSEQ 96-well plates, and each plate served as one replicate. Each replicate PCR for sorted subsets received about 200 ng genomic DNA, equal to roughly 30,000 T cell genomes. Purified libraries were measured with a Qubit 3.0 fluorometer, size-checked on a Bioanalyzer 2100, and measured again with the KAPA Library Quantification kit. A separate single-read 150-cycle Illumina NextSeq 550 flow cell was used to sequence each immunoSEQ 96-well plate. The authors processed their data as follows. Because only junctional sequences without quality scores were contained in the immunoSEQ output, filtering matching that applied to full-length reads could not be performed. Sequences were annotated with PyIR, a Python wrapper for IgBLAST v1.9, and V/J genes and CDR3 were assigned using IMGT germline references. Any read was removed if the V/J assignment was weak (E-value above 1e-6), the CDR3 was missing, or the read contained stop codons, out-of-frame junctions, or ambiguous translated residues. V3J clonotypes were defined as sequences sharing an identical inferred V gene, J gene, and CDR3 amino acid sequence. Percentage overlap between repertoires was computed as shared unique clonotypes divided by the size of the smaller repertoire. RTK rarefaction, the Chao1 estimator, and Recon v2.1 estimates of unobserved clonotypes were used to assess repertoire richness. OLGA was used to compute generation probabilities for all TCRbeta clonotypes that the gDNA method yielded from several donors. In its TCRdb copy, this immuneACCESS table keeps in-frame sequences only and misses some clones. Where compared with another copy, unresolved V genes explain less than half of these, and the others have no known cause. That table gives V, J and clone size, and the DNA gave D and trimming. Across this sample there are about 1,500,000 clones, with about 96% seen only once. The top ten clones comprise roughly 1.1% of the sample.

Points on this clone: This receptor's antigen is unknown. One base away there is no much larger clone; base qualities are not given.

Trimming takes 6 bases off V and 0 bases off J; junction bases not matched to a gene: 19. CDR1 is given as MDHEN and CDR2 as SYDVKM, both from the germline V gene. From its cysteine to its phenylalanine, the CDR3 spans 20 amino acids. Here the CDR3 DNA is all that survives: 60 bases in frame from base 1. The rearrangement combines TRBV28 with TRBJ2-1; 8 nucleotides in the junction match TRBD2. This TCR derives from a man under 40 in good health. Sequencing used naive CD4+ T cells sorted from blood. The sample's cell subset or site label is to be understood as: CD45RA+ positively selected. The bases are TGTGCCAGCAGCCGCGGACATCCCGGATTACTAGCGGACTCCTACAATGAGCAGTTCTTC. Its amino acids are CASSRGHPGLLADSYNEQFF.